These 10 T cell receptor beta chains came from one sample sequenced in a study of beta chain features in type 1 diabetes. Regarding the study as a whole: Across all four CD4+ subsets, people with type 1 diabetes showed modestly shorter TCRB CDR3s.

Their target antigens are unknown. The entirety of the isolated RNA underwent reverse transcription, so expressed TCRB transcripts were sequenced. Assay: immunoSEQ multiplex PCR; the TCRdb copy retains only in-frame clones and omits some. Here the sample spans more than 200,000 clones, 15% to 20% being singletons. Sequenced sample: naive CD4+ T cells from blood. These receptors originate from a man under 40 with type 1 diabetes.

The CDR3: CASSQEWNTEAFF. The CDR3 bases are TGTGCCAGCAGCCAGGAATGGAACACTGAAGCTTTCTTT. The genes are TRBV14 and TRBJ1-1; D is unresolved. CDR1 is SGHDN and CDR2 is FVKESK in the germline V gene. V was cut by 3 bases and J by 1 base, with 6 bases left in between. The CDR3 spans 13 residues.

This chain links TRBV30 with TRBJ2-1; D not resolved. Trimming took 5 bases from V and 2 from J, leaving 10 bases between them. This CDR3 has 13 amino acids. Germline V lookup: CDR1 GTSNPN, CDR2 SVGIG (reference sequence). This CDR3 is CAWQPGAYNEQFF. In DNA form, the CDR3 reads TGTGCCTGGCAGCCAGGCGCCTACAATGAGCAGTTCTTC. The full variable domain, completed using reference TRBV30 and TRBJ2-1, is SQTIHQWPATLVQPVGSPLSLECTVEGTSNPNLYWYRQAAGRGLQLLFYSVGIGQISSEVPQNLSASRPQDRQFILSSKKLLLSDSGFYLCAWQPGAYNEQFFGPGTRLTVL.

The chain recombines TRBV13 with TRBJ1-1; 7 positions agree with TRBD1. The CDR3 has 14 residues. CDR1 and CDR2 (germline): PRHDT, FYEKMQ (reference sequence). The J segment lost 3 bases and the V segment lost 9 bases, leaving 10 bases of the junction unmatched. CDR3 in amino acids: CASSGNRGDTEAFF. The CDR3 region has the DNA TGTGCCAGTTCGGGAAACAGGGGTGACACTGAAGCTTTCTTT.

The V and J genes are TRBV19 and TRBJ2-5, with D hard to call. V lost 6 bases, J lost 2 bases, and 7 bases lay in between. This CDR3 spans 12 amino acids. In germline, CDR1 is LNHDA, CDR2 SQIVND (reference sequence). The CDR3 DNA sequence: TGTGCCAGTAGCAAATCTCAAGAGACCCAGTACTTC. Translation gives CASSKSQETQYF.

This clone was counted a few times. The chain has TRBV30 and TRBJ1-5; a weak D match, TRBD1 (6 bases). From germline, CDR1 is GTSNPN and CDR2 SVGIG (reference sequence). CDR3 length equals 13 residues. Trimming stripped 6 bases from V and 1 base from J, with 10 bases between. The CDR3 protein is CACGQSSNQPQHF. CDR3 nucleotides: TGTGCCTGCGGACAGTCAAGCAATCAGCCCCAGCATTTT. Full variable domain (remainder filled in from reference TRBV30 and TRBJ1-5): SQTIHQWPATLVQPVGSPLSLECTVEGTSNPNLYWYRQAAGRGLQLLFYSVGIGQISSEVPQNLSASRPQDRQFILSSKKLLLSDSGFYLCACGQSSNQPQHFGDGTRLSIL.

The rearrangement uses TRBV4-2 and TRBJ1-1; D might be TRBD1 (5 bases). CDR1 is LGHNA and CDR2 is YNFKEQ in the germline V gene. V was trimmed by 0 bases and J by 8 bases, leaving 22 bases between them. The CDR3 is 17 residues long. The CDR3 is CASSQDQAGTNTEEAFF. DNA of the CDR3: TGTGCCAGCAGCCAAGATCAAGCAGGGACGAACACTGAAGAAGCTTTCTTT.

There are a few counts of this clone. The chain carries TRBV28 and TRBJ2-1; tentatively, D is TRBD1 or TRBD2 (5 bases each). The V end was cut by 4 bases, the J end by 7 bases, with 8 bases between. Germline CDR1 reads MDHEN; CDR2 reads SYDVKM. The CDR3 is 12 amino acids. The CDR3 coding sequence is TGTGCCAGCAGTTACGAGGGGAATGAGCAGTTCTTC. Amino acids: CASSYEGNEQFF.

To note about this clone: Other DNA sequences within the sample encode an identical CDR3. The chain is built from TRBV5-1 and TRBJ2-7, with 8 bases aligning to TRBD1. V was pared by 2 bases and J by 3 bases, with 4 bases of the junction left unmatched. The CDR3 consists of 14 residues. Germline-derived CDR1 and CDR2 are SGHRS and YFSETQ. CDR3 loop: CASSLGTGGYEQYF. Here the CDR3 DNA reads TGCGCCAGCAGCTTAGGGACAGGAGGCTACGAGCAGTACTTC.

This chain connects TRBV10-3 to TRBJ2-7, with D hard to call. The CDR3 runs to 13 residues. Germline CDR1 is ENHRY and CDR2 is SYGVKD. The germline V and J ends were trimmed by 8 bases and 7 bases, with 18 bases remaining between them. CDR3 loop: CAIEASEQEEQYF. The CDR3 region has the DNA TGTGCCATCGAAGCCAGCGAACAAGAAGAGCAGTACTTC.

The chain combines TRBV7-3 with TRBJ2-3; D might be TRBD2 (6 bases). V was pared by 8 bases and J by 0 bases, with 9 bases between. Germline CDR1 and CDR2: SGHTA and FQGTGA. CDR3 length: 13 amino acids. The CDR3 DNA sequence: TGTGCCAGCGGAGCGGGTAGCACAGATACGCAGTATTTT. Protein: CASGAGSTDTQYF.